The clone carrying this T cell receptor (beta chain) appeared once. The authors' processing: Reference gene primer amplification in the assay estimated nucleated cell counts. Repertoires were generated with immunoSEQ multiplex PCR, while TCRdb's copy carries only in-frame clones and drops some. V and J calls and clone size are as listed in that table; D and trimming were resolved from the DNA. In the table there are fewer than 250,000 clones, approximately 90% of which are singletons. V gave up 8 bases and J gave up 6 bases; unmatched junction bases: 8. Germline V gives CDR1 MNHNY, CDR2 SVGAGI (reference sequence). The CDR3 totals 14 residues. These data come from a study of blood T cell repertoires in COVID-19. Study at large: Italy, Spain and the United States were the sources of the convalescent and acute COVID-19 samples. Sources were T cells, B-cell-depleted T cells, or PBMCs; the material itself was cDNA or gDNA.

Sequencing was done on a sample of peripheral blood. This sequence originates from a man aged 45-65 years with acute or convalescent COVID-19. This chain uses TRBV6-6 with TRBJ1-5; 9 bases fit TRBD1. CDR3 nucleotides: TGTGCCAGCGGGTCGGGACAGGGTGGTCAGCCCCAGCATTTT. Translated, it gives CASGSGQGGQPQHF.